Each of the 8 T cell receptor beta chains below was sequenced from the same sample in a study of blood T cells in healthy people across ages. The authors ran a second PCR of about 6 to 11 cycles using a sample-barcoded 5' primer and a J-beta primer mix. TCRdb reprocessed the 5' RACE reads with MiXCR, giving one entry per CDR3 protein. The sample records about 1.6 million distinct CDR3 sequences, around 36% being singletons. Sequenced material: blood. These receptors came from a woman in her 30s in good health.

This clonotype was seen once. The CDR3 is CASSSEVFGGTDTQYF. The CDR3 DNA follows: TGCGCCAGCAGCTCGGAGGTTTTCGGGGGCACAGATACGCAGTATTTT. The chain links TRBV5-1 to TRBJ2-3, with D maybe TRBD2 (5 bases). The CDR3 contains 16 residues. Per germline, CDR1 SGHRS and CDR2 YFSETQ. Trimming removed 3 bases at V and 1 base at J, with 15 bases between.

The chain joins TRBV28 to TRBJ1-4; D remains ambiguous. V was shortened by 3 bases and J by 0 bases, with 5 bases between the two germline ends. The CDR3 is 14 residues long. The germline V gene encodes CDR1 MDHEN and CDR2 SYDVKM. CDR3 in DNA: TGTGCCAGCAGTTTTCCGGCAACTAATGAAAAACTGTTTTTT. This gives the protein CASSFPATNEKLFF.

About this clonotype itself: The junction does not match germline at one end; this may be a read error. V is TRBV29-1 and J is TRBJ1-1, with D hard to call. The germline V gene encodes CDR1 SQVTM and CDR2 ANQGSEA. The CDR3 contains 12 residues. CDR3 coding DNA: TGCAGCGTTGTAAAGCGCGACACTAAAGCTTTCTTT. Residues: CSVVKRDTKAFF. Full variable domain (remainder filled in from reference TRBV29-1 and TRBJ1-1): SAVISQKPSRDICQRGTSLTIQCQVDSQVTMMFWYRQQPGQSLTLIATANQGSEATYESGFVIDKFPISRPNLTFSTLTVSNMSPEDSSIYLCSVVKRDTKAFFGQGTRLTVV.

This clonotype came up a few times. The chain employs TRBV29-1 and TRBJ2-2, with a possible D match to TRBD2 (6 bases). Between the trimmed V and J ends, which lost 6 bases and 0 bases, there was a span of 11 bases. CDR1 SQVTM and CDR2 ANQGSEA come from the germline V gene. The CDR3 contains 14 residues. The CDR3 here is CSVLGGANTGELFF. The CDR3 bases are TGCAGCGTACTGGGGGGAGCGAACACCGGGGAGCTGTTTTTT.

The chain combines TRBV6-1 with TRBJ2-1, with a tentative D call TRBD2 (7 bases). Germline V gene sequence: CDR1 MNHNS, CDR2 SASEGT. The CDR3 is 13 amino acids. V lost 8 bases and J lost 9, with 17 bases in between. CDR3 coding DNA: TGTGCCAGCCGGACCGGGGGGCCTATTGAGCAGTTCTTC. Its protein is CASRTGGPIEQFF.

J is TRBJ2-2 and V is TRBV18, with 10 positions matching TRBD1. Per germline, CDR1 KGHSH and CDR2 LQKENI. The ends lost 4 bases at V and 4 bases at J; junction bases unmatched: 9. The CDR3 has 17 amino acids. The CDR3 DNA is TGTGCCAGCTCACAATTCGCCCGACAGGGGGCCACCGGGGAGCTGTTTTTT. It is translated as CASSQFARQGATGELFF. Filled out from reference TRBV18 and TRBJ2-2, the complete variable domain reads NAGVMQNPRHLVRRRGQEARLRCSPMKGHSHVYWYRQLPEEGLKFMVYLQKENIIDESGMPKERFSAEFPKEGPSILRIQQVVRGDSAAYFCASSQFARQGATGELFFGEGSRLTVL.

The chain couples TRBV20-1 to TRBJ2-4, with D maybe TRBD1 (5 bases). Germline CDR1 is DFQATT and CDR2 is SNEGSKA (reference sequence). Trimming removed 0 bases at V and 3 bases at J, with 18 bases between. The CDR3 is made up of 17 amino acids. This chain's CDR3 is CSARDLQGTYGKNIQYF. CDR3 coding DNA: TGCAGTGCTAGAGATTTGCAGGGAACATATGGCAAAAACATTCAGTACTTC.

The chain has TRBV28 and TRBJ2-1; 7 bases align to TRBD2. Trimming removed 6 bases from V and 0 bases from J; junction bases left unmatched: 8. The CDR3 contains 16 residues. Germline CDR1 and CDR2: MDHEN and SYDVKM. This CDR3 reads CASSGLTSSSYNEQFF. CDR3 nucleotides: TGTGCCAGCAGCGGACTGACTAGCAGCTCCTACAATGAGCAGTTCTTC.